Each of the 21 T cell receptor beta chains below was sequenced from the same sample in a study of T-cell memory formation after mild COVID-19. TCRdb processed the 5' RACE reads anew with MiXCR; each CDR3 protein has one entry. The table has over 300,000 distinct CDR3 sequences, approximately 22% seen once. The sequencing sample was made of PBMCs or a T cell subset sorted from them (not recorded which). These receptors were obtained from a man aged 18 to 30 who had mild COVID-19 (a few samples of this study predate the infection). Cell type and time point are not known.

This clonotype was counted between two and nine times. V usage is TRBV12-3 or TRBV12-4 and J usage is TRBJ2-1; D tentatively fits TRBD1 or TRBD2 (6 bases each). This CDR3 has 14 amino acids. Deletions cut 6 bases from V and 7 bases from J, with 16 bases between. CDR3 bases: TGTGCCAGCAGCCAAGGGGGGCCGGGGAATGAGCAGTTCTTC. Its protein product is CASSQGGPGNEQFF.

V gene TRBV4-2 combines with J gene TRBJ1-3; D call uncertain. The germline gives CDR1 LGHNA, CDR2 YNFKEQ. This CDR3 comprises 15 residues. Trimming stripped 0 bases from V and 0 bases from J, with 6 bases between. The CDR3 nucleotides read TGTGCCAGCAGCCAAGAGGTACGCTCTGGAAACACCATATATTTT. Protein product: CASSQEVRSGNTIYF.

The chain has TRBV20-1 and TRBJ2-1, with 11 bases aligning to TRBD2. J was trimmed by 6 bases and V by 6 bases; bases with no gene match: 7. This CDR3 is built from 14 residues. Looked up from germline, CDR1 is DFQATT and CDR2 is SNEGSKA (reference sequence). CDR3 region: CSASSGGAFNEQFF. The CDR3 nucleotides read TGCAGTGCAAGTAGCGGGGGGGCCTTCAATGAGCAGTTCTTC.

This clonotype turned up a few times. The genes are TRBV6-2 or TRBV6-3 and TRBJ2-5, with a possible D match to TRBD2 (5 bases). The V gene's germline CDR1 is MNHEY and CDR2 SVGEGT. The CDR3 contains 15 residues. Between the trimmed V and J ends, which lost 7 bases and 0 bases, there was a span of 15 bases. This CDR3 reads CASTYLGGHQETQYF. Written as DNA, the CDR3 is TGTGCCAGCACCTATTTAGGAGGTCACCAAGAGACCCAGTACTTC.

The rearrangement links TRBV7-2 to TRBJ2-3, with TRBD1 identical over 9 bases. There are 13 residues in the CDR3. After removal of 8 bases from V and 6 bases from J, the junction contained 6 bases not matched to a gene. Germline CDR1 reads SGHTA; CDR2 reads FQGNSA. This chain's CDR3 is CASRDRVSDTQYF. CDR3 sequence (DNA): TGTGCCAGCCGGGACAGGGTATCGGATACGCAGTATTTT.

This clonotype was detected only a few times. The J gene is TRBJ2-3, the V gene TRBV2, with no clear D. Germline values: CDR1 SNHLY, CDR2 FYNNEI. The CDR3 runs 12 residues. The V gene lost 6 bases and the J gene lost 2 bases, with 6 bases spanning the gap. CDR3 sequence (DNA): TGTGCCAGCAGGGTGTACACAGATACGCAGTATTTT. It yields the protein CASRVYTDTQYF.

This clonotype was seen a few times. This chain uses TRBV5-1 with TRBJ2-3; TRBD1 aligns across 9 bases. V trimming: 4 bases; J trimming: 3 bases; junction bases outside the gene matches: 6. Germline lookup yields CDR1 SGHRS and CDR2 YFSETQ. The CDR3 runs 15 residues. DNA for the CDR3: TGCGCCAGCAGCGAACAGGGGGCTATGACAGATACGCAGTATTTT. This codes for CASSEQGAMTDTQYF.

DNA for the CDR3: TGCGCCAGCAGCTTGGCCAGGGAGCCCTACGAGCAGTACTTC. Translating it yields CASSLAREPYEQYF. The chain uses TRBV5-1 and TRBJ2-7; D is perhaps TRBD1 or TRBD2 (5 bases each). The CDR3 is 14 amino acids. V dropped 0 bases and J dropped 2 bases, with 9 bases sitting between them. The V gene's germline CDR1 is SGHRS and CDR2 YFSETQ.

This clonotype was detected a few times. The chain uses TRBV15 and TRBJ2-7; no reliable D call. CDR1 and CDR2 from the germline V gene are LNHNV and YYDKDF (reference sequence). V shed 0 bases and J shed 2 bases, with 8 bases lying between them. The CDR3 has 14 amino acids. CDR3 loop: CATSREYGTYEQYV. As DNA, the CDR3 is TGTGCCACCAGCAGAGAGTACGGTACCTACGAGCAGTACGTC.

This clonotype has only a few counts. The chain combines TRBV28 with TRBJ1-5; no clear D. The V gene's germline CDR1 is MDHEN and CDR2 SYDVKM. The V end was cut by 5 bases, the J end by 9 bases, with 17 bases between. This CDR3 region has 14 residues. In nucleotides, the CDR3 is TGTGCCAGCAGTGACCCAGGCAGTCTAAGGCCCCAGCATTTT. It codes for CASSDPGSLRPQHF.

Many counts were recorded for this clonotype. CDR3 residues: CASSPSGGDYGYTF. The DNA of the CDR3 is TGCGCCAGCAGCCCATCAGGGGGGGACTATGGCTACACCTTC. The chain employs TRBV5-1 and TRBJ1-2; 7 bases are a match to TRBD1. The CDR3 extends over 14 amino acids. V lost 4 bases to trimming and J lost 3 bases; unmatched junction nucleotides: 6. CDR1 and CDR2 (germline): SGHRS, YFSETQ.

This chain connects TRBV6-6 to TRBJ1-1; D is perhaps TRBD1 (5 bases). The V gene's germline CDR1 is MNHNY and CDR2 SVGAGI (reference sequence). V dropped 2 bases and J dropped 11 bases, with 18 bases sitting between them. The CDR3 runs 14 residues. The CDR3 sequence is CASSYPSGEAGAFF. Here the CDR3 DNA reads TGTGCCAGCAGTTACCCCTCGGGGGAGGCGGGGGCTTTCTTT.

V gene TRBV4-2 combines with J gene TRBJ2-2, with D unclear. Deletions cut 2 bases from V and 4 bases from J, with 11 bases between. Germline V gives CDR1 LGHNA, CDR2 YNFKEQ. This CDR3 has 15 residues. CDR3 protein: CASSQRPWSTGELFF. In DNA form, the CDR3 reads TGTGCCAGCAGCCAACGTCCATGGAGCACCGGGGAGCTGTTTTTT.

In its sample, this clonotype was seen a few times. The rearrangement uses TRBV6-5 and TRBJ2-2, with D unresolved. CDR3 length equals 15 residues. The germline V gene encodes CDR1 MNHEY and CDR2 SVGAGI. The V and J ends lost 2 bases and 2 bases respectively, with 9 bases between them. The CDR3 DNA sequence: TGTGCCAGCAGTTACCTTGTCTCCAACACCGGGGAGCTGTTTTTT. It yields the protein CASSYLVSNTGELFF.

In its sample, this clonotype was seen a few times. V gene TRBV11-2 combines with J gene TRBJ2-7, with a weak D call TRBD1 (5 bases). Trimming left V 4 bases short and J 7 bases short, with 17 bases between. The CDR3 length is 14 residues. CDR1 SGHAT and CDR2 FQNNGV come from the germline V gene. The CDR3 DNA reads as TGTGCCAGCAGCTCCGAAAGGGGCCTAGGGGAGCAGTACGTC. Amino acid sequence: CASSSERGLGEQYV.

Only a few counts were recorded for this clonotype. The rearrangement uses TRBV5-5 and TRBJ2-5; D call uncertain. Germline V gene lookup returns CDR1 SGHKS and CDR2 YYEKEE (reference sequence). Trimming shortened V by 1 base and J by 4 bases, and 11 bases separated the two germline ends. This CDR3 spans 14 amino acids. The CDR3 here is CASSLMHLGETQYF. The CDR3, as DNA: TGTGCCAGCAGCTTGATGCATCTGGGAGAGACCCAGTACTTC.

This chain connects TRBV6-5 to TRBJ2-1, with TRBD2 matching 8 bases. The CDR3 covers 16 residues. The J segment lost 0 bases and the V segment lost 7 bases, leaving 8 bases of the junction unmatched. Germline values: CDR1 MNHEY, CDR2 SVGAGI. CDR3 nucleotides: TGTGCCAGCACCAGACGGGGGGGGAGCTCCTACAATGAGCAGTTCTTC. As protein: CASTRRGGSSYNEQFF.

A few counts support this clonotype. The chain carries TRBV4-2 and TRBJ2-5; D gene uncertain. Germline V CDR1 and CDR2: LGHNA, YNFKEQ. The CDR3 runs to 15 residues. The germline V and J ends were trimmed by 1 base and 5 bases, with 14 bases remaining between them. The CDR3 DNA reads as TGTGCCAGCAGCCAAGCTATGAGCGTCGGGGAGACCCAGTACTTC. This gives the protein CASSQAMSVGETQYF.

This clonotype has just a few counts. The chain combines TRBV3-1 with TRBJ1-5; D gene ambiguous. The V and J ends lost 2 bases and 5 bases respectively, with 7 bases between them. Germline CDR1 and CDR2: LGHDT and YNNKEL (reference sequence). The CDR3 is made up of 13 amino acids. CDR3 loop: CASSQLADQPQHF. CDR3 bases: TGTGCCAGCAGCCAACTGGCGGATCAGCCCCAGCATTTT.

The chain is built from TRBV12-3 or TRBV12-4 and TRBJ2-5; TRBD2 agrees at 7 bases. The CDR3 has 14 amino acids. V was pared by 6 bases and J by 4 bases, with 8 bases of the junction left unmatched. The CDR3: CASSRLSGVETQYF. CDR3 DNA: TGTGCCAGCAGCCGACTAAGCGGGGTAGAGACCCAGTACTTC.

A few counts support this clonotype. V usage is TRBV24-1 and J usage is TRBJ2-3, with D unresolved. This CDR3 is 13 amino acids long. Trimming left V 5 bases short and J 5 bases short, with 10 bases between. Germline loops: CDR1 KGHDR, CDR2 SFDVKD. The CDR3 DNA follows: TGTGCCACCAGTGGGAAGGGCAGAGATACGCAGTATTTT. Amino acid sequence: CATSGKGRDTQYF.